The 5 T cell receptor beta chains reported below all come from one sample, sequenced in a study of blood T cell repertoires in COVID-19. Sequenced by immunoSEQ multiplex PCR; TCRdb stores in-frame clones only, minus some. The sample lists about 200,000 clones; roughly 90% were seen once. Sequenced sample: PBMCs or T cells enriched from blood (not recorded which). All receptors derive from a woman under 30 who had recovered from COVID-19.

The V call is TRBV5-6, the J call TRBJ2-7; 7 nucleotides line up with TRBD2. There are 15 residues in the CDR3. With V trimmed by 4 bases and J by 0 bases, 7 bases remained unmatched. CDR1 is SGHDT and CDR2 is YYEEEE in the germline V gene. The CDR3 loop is CASSARGGSSYEQYF. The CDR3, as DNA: TGTGCCAGCAGCGCCCGCGGGGGTTCCTCCTACGAGCAGTACTTC.

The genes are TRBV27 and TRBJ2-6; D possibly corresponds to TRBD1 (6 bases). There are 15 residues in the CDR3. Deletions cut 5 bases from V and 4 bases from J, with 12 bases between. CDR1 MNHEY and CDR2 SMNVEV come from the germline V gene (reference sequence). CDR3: CASSPRTAGANVLTF. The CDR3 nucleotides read TGTGCCAGCAGTCCCCGGACAGCCGGGGCCAACGTCCTGACTTTC.

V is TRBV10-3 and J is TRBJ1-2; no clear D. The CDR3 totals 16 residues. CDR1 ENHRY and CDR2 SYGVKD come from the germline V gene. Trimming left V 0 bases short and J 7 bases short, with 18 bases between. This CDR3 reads CAISESRALGGSGYTF. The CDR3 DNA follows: TGTGCCATCAGTGAGTCGAGGGCTCTCGGTGGAAGTGGCTACACCTTC.

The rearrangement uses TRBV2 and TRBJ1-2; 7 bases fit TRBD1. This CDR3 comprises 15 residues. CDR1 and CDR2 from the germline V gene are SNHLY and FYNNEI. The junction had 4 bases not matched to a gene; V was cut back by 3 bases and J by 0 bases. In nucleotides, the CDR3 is TGTGCCAGCAGTGATCCGGGGACAGCTAACTATGGCTACACCTTC. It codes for CASSDPGTANYGYTF.

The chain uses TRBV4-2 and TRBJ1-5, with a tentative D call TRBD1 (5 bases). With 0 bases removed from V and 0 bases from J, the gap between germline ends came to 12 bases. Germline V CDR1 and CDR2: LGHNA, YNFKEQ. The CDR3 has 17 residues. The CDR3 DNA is TGTGCCAGCAGCCAAGATATCGCAGGGTATAGCAATCAGCCCCAGCATTTT. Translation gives CASSQDIAGYSNQPQHF.